Listed below are T cell receptor beta chains from one sample, sequenced in a study of beta chain features in type 1 diabetes. The repertoire was sequenced with immunoSEQ multiplex PCR; TCRdb's copy has only in-frame clones and lacks some. The sample records about 340,000 clones, about 13% being singletons. Sequencing was performed on naive CD4+ T cells from blood. These receptors all come from a woman in her late teens or twenties with type 1 diabetes. CDR3s include the opening cysteine and the closing phenylalanine or tryptophan. The D gene is left open where the match is weak. Clone sizes are given selectively: once, few, many, or a class where the clone is expanded.

TRBV25-1	TRBJ2-1	.	.	CASSERGRGEQFF	TGTGCCAGCAGTGAAAGAGGGAGAGGTGAGCAGTTCTTC
TRBV14	TRBJ2-3	TRBD2	.	CASSPRFSGRSTDTQYF	TGTGCCAGCAGCCCACGATTTAGCGGGAGGAGCACAGATACGCAGTATTTT
TRBV4-3	TRBJ1-2	.	.	CASSQGRAATDYYGYTF	TGCGCCAGCAGCCAAGGTCGTGCAGCTACGGACTACTATGGCTACACCTTC
TRBV27	TRBJ2-1	TRBD2	few	CASDGTSGRGEQFF	TGTGCCAGCGACGGGACTAGCGGGAGGGGCGAGCAGTTCTTC
TRBV5-4	TRBJ2-7	.	few	CASSTLPKTYEQYF	TGTGCCAGCAGCACTCTCCCAAAGACCTACGAGCAGTACTTC
TRBV5-1	TRBJ2-1	TRBD2	few	CASSLAVTGGPSYNEQFF	TGCGCCAGCAGCTTGGCCGTAACGGGAGGTCCCTCCTACAATGAGCAGTTCTTC
TRBV5-1	TRBJ1-1	.	.	CASSLTGNTEAFF	TGCGCCAGCAGCTTAACAGGAAACACTGAAGCTTTCTTT
TRBV11-3	TRBJ1-5	.	.	CASTVSGGSNQPQHF	TGTGCCAGCACCGTTTCGGGGGGTAGCAATCAGCCCCAGCATTTT
TRBV28	TRBJ2-1	.	few	CASSSRNEQFF	TGTGCCAGCAGTTCCCGGAATGAGCAGTTCTTC
TRBV7-9	TRBJ2-1	.	.	CASSGGYSYNEQFF	TGTGCCAGCAGCGGGGGCTACTCCTACAATGAGCAGTTCTTC
TRBV10-3	TRBJ1-1	.	few	CAISGHEKTEAFF	TGTGCCATCAGTGGACATGAAAAAACAGAAGCTTTCTTT
TRBV29-1	TRBJ2-1	TRBD2	.	CSVTRTSGHSYNEQFF	TGCAGCGTGACTCGGACTAGCGGTCACTCCTACAATGAGCAGTTCTTC
TRBV9	TRBJ2-3	.	.	CASSAQYRDSHSGTQYF	TGTGCCAGCAGCGCCCAGTACCGGGACAGCCACAGCGGGACGCAGTATTTT
TRBV2	TRBJ2-7	.	.	CASRNGESEQYF	TGTGCCAGCAGAAACGGGGAGTCCGAGCAGTACTTC
TRBV19	TRBJ2-2	.	few	CASRSSEANTGELFF	TGTGCCAGTAGATCCAGCGAGGCGAACACCGGGGAGCTGTTTTTT
TRBV18	TRBJ2-7	TRBD1	few	CASSPIRGGRGHEQYF	TGTGCCAGCTCACCAATCCGGGGCGGCAGGGGGCACGAGCAGTACTTC
TRBV30	TRBJ2-2	.	.	CAWDASGLGGELFF	TGTGCCTGGGACGCGTCGGGTTTGGGCGGGGAGCTGTTTTTT
TRBV7-2	TRBJ2-3	.	few	CASSSPTGTDTQYF	TGTGCCAGCAGCTCGCCGACGGGGACAGATACGCAGTATTTT
TRBV7-9	TRBJ2-2	TRBD2	.	CASSSAGDAGELFF	TGTGCCAGCAGCTCCGCGGGGGACGCCGGGGAGCTGTTTTTT
TRBV9	TRBJ2-7	TRBD1	.	CASSPTGTGLHEQYF	TGTGCCAGCAGCCCAACCGGGACAGGGCTCCACGAGCAGTACTTC
TRBV30	TRBJ2-7	.	.	CAWRAGGLSYEQYF	TGTGCCTGGAGGGCGGGTGGGCTTTCCTACGAGCAGTACTTC
TRBV2	TRBJ1-1	.	.	CASSEDLQEAFF	TGTGCCAGCAGTGAAGATCTCCAGGAAGCTTTCTTT
TRBV19	TRBJ2-5	.	.	CASSKADQETQYF	TGTGCCAGTAGCAAAGCGGATCAAGAGACCCAGTACTTC
TRBV4-3	TRBJ1-3	.	.	CASSQDRERNTIYF	TGCGCCAGCAGCCAAGACAGGGAAAGAAACACCATATATTTT
TRBV18	TRBJ2-3	TRBD2	few	CASSYGPAGGTDTQYF	TGTGCCAGCTCGTACGGGCCCGCGGGAGGCACAGATACGCAGTATTTT
TRBV5-1	TRBJ2-7	TRBD1	.	CASSSGQGYEQYF	TGCGCCAGCAGCTCGGGACAGGGCTACGAGCAGTACTTC
TRBV23-1	TRBJ2-5	.	.	CASSQGEEETQYF	TGCGCCAGCAGCCAAGGGGAGGAAGAGACCCAGTACTTC
TRBV28	TRBJ2-7	TRBD1	.	CASSSGQGPSYEQYF	TGTGCCAGCAGTTCCGGACAGGGACCCTCCTACGAGCAGTACTTC
TRBV11-2	TRBJ1-2	TRBD1	few	CASTSARQGDYGYTF	TGTGCCAGCACCTCTGCTAGACAGGGTGACTATGGCTACACCTTC
TRBV7-9	TRBJ2-3	.	.	CASSLAIDPTRTDTQYF	TGTGCCAGCAGCTTAGCTATCGATCCGACTCGCACAGATACGCAGTATTTT
TRBV29-1	TRBJ2-3	.	.	CSVEPGGADTQYF	TGCAGCGTTGAACCGGGGGGCGCAGATACGCAGTATTTT
TRBV28	TRBJ2-7	TRBD1	few	CASRNPGQGPYEQYF	TGTGCCAGCAGGAATCCGGGACAGGGGCCATACGAGCAGTACTTC
TRBV6-1	TRBJ2-3	TRBD2	few	CASRRAGATDTQYF	TGTGCCAGCAGAAGAGCGGGAGCGACAGATACGCAGTATTTT
TRBV30	TRBJ1-1	.	.	CAWSKQGGTEAFF	TGTGCCTGGAGTAAACAGGGAGGGACTGAAGCTTTCTTT
TRBV7-2	TRBJ2-1	TRBD2	.	CASSLVSGRAGNEQFF	TGTGCCAGCAGCTTAGTTAGCGGGAGGGCCGGAAATGAGCAGTTCTTC
TRBV5-1	TRBJ2-5	TRBD1	few	CASSRGTGPLETQYF	TGCGCCAGCAGCAGAGGGACAGGGCCTCTGGAGACCCAGTACTTC
TRBV11-2	TRBJ2-1	TRBD1	.	CASSARGGSASSYNEQFF	TGTGCCAGCAGCGCCAGAGGGGGCAGCGCTAGCTCCTACAATGAGCAGTTCTTC
TRBV18	TRBJ2-1	.	few	CASSPSIPLNEQFF	TGTGCCAGCTCACCTAGCATCCCCCTCAATGAGCAGTTCTTC
TRBV27	TRBJ2-2	TRBD1	.	CASSRDRGRSIPNTGELFF	TGTGCCAGCAGTCGGGACAGGGGGCGCAGTATCCCGAACACCGGGGAGCTGTTTTTT